This passage covers 30 T cell receptor beta chains from one sample sequenced in a study of T cells in Graves' hyperthyroidism and ophthalmopathy (dated by TCRdb to the late 2010s). Library generation was performed with multiplex PCR. Sequencing took place on an Illumina HiSeq 2000. Amplification of TCR beta CDR3 regions was carried out from RNA transcripts. For the first round of RT-PCR on the TCR CDR3, the HTBI primer set was used together with the Qiagen OneStep RT-PCR kit. Using fastp trimming at Q25 and MiXCR clonotype assembly, TCRdb reanalyzed the public sequencing data and kept in-frame beta chains. Rows with a matching CDR3 protein are joined into one entry that keeps the most common DNA and genes. Across this sample there are approximately 480,000 distinct CDR3 sequences, with less than 25% seen only once. The leading ten clones occupy about a quarter of the sample. The sample comprised blood. The receptor source for this set is a man younger than 35 with Graves' hyperthyroidism.

Comments on this clonotype: A much larger clone sits a single nucleotide away, making a read error possible. The chain has TRBV12-3 or TRBV12-4 and TRBJ1-1, with a possible D match to TRBD1 (5 bases). CDR3 length equals 15 residues. The CDR3 nucleotides are TGTGCCAGCAGCCTGTCCCGGGACCTGAACACTGAAGCTTGCTTT. Protein product: CASSLSRDLNTEACF.

This chain links TRBV6-5 with TRBJ2-5, with 9 positions matching TRBD1. The CDR3 length is 16 residues. Germline CDR1 and CDR2: MNHEY and SVGAGI. Trimming removed 2 bases from V and 3 bases from J; junction bases left unmatched: 7. The CDR3 DNA is TGTGCCAGCAGTTACCTTCATCGGACAGGGGAAGAGACCCAGTACTTC. Its protein is CASSYLHRTGEETQYF.

This clonotype has more than one count but fewer than ten. V and J are TRBV5-1 and TRBJ2-2, with 8 bases identical to TRBD1. The CDR3 has 16 residues. Germline V gene sequence: CDR1 SGHRS, CDR2 YFSETQ. V was pared by 0 bases and J by 4 bases, with 5 bases of the junction left unmatched. The CDR3 here is CASSLGRQGLTGELFF. DNA for the CDR3: TGCGCCAGCAGCTTGGGGAGACAGGGGCTCACCGGGGAGCTGTTTTTT.

The table lists this clonotype with a few counts. This rearrangement joins TRBV7-8 to TRBJ2-4, with D unresolved. The CDR3 extends over 11 amino acids. Trimming removed 8 bases from V and 6 bases from J, with 8 bases in between. Germline V lookup: CDR1 SGHVS, CDR2 FQNEAQ. The CDR3, as DNA: TGTGCCAGCGGCTGGGGAAACATTCAGTACTTC. This gives the protein CASGWGNIQYF.

In its sample, this clonotype was seen a few times. The chain couples TRBV6-2 or TRBV6-3 to TRBJ1-1; D call uncertain. CDR3 length equals 12 residues. Trimming stripped 4 bases from V and 6 bases from J, with 9 bases between. Germline CDR1 and CDR2: MNHEY and SVGEGT. The CDR3 region has the DNA TGTGCCAGCAGTTTGAGGGTTTCTGAAGCTTTCTTT. Its protein product is CASSLRVSEAFF.

This rearrangement joins TRBV19 to TRBJ1-1, with D possibly being TRBD1 (5 bases). Between the trimmed V and J ends, which lost 5 bases and 4 bases, there was a span of 11 bases. From germline, CDR1 is LNHDA and CDR2 SQIVND (reference sequence). The CDR3 spans 13 residues. CDR3 DNA: TGTGCCAGTAGTCCCTCCACAGGCACTGAAGCTTTCTTT. Amino acids: CASSPSTGTEAFF.

The chain uses TRBV12-3 or TRBV12-4 and TRBJ2-7; TRBD1 might be the D (6 bases). V was cut by 5 bases and J by 6 bases, with 14 bases left in between. The CDR3 consists of 13 residues. The CDR3 reads CASSTYGQSEQYF. As DNA, the CDR3 is TGTGCCAGCAGTACCTACGGACAGAGCGAGCAGTACTTC.

The V and J genes are TRBV30 and TRBJ1-5; D unresolved. The CDR3 contains 15 residues. The ends were cut back, 2 bases at V and 0 bases at J, with 11 bases in the middle. From germline, CDR1 is GTSNPN and CDR2 SVGIG (reference sequence). The CDR3 DNA sequence: TGTGCCTGGAGTATGGATTCTTATAGCAATCAGCCCCAGCATTTT. Amino acid sequence: CAWSMDSYSNQPQHF. Looking up the rest from reference TRBV30 and TRBJ1-5 gives the full variable domain: SQTIHQWPATLVQPVGSPLSLECTVEGTSNPNLYWYRQAAGRGLQLLFYSVGIGQISSEVPQNLSASRPQDRQFILSSKKLLLSDSGFYLCAWSMDSYSNQPQHFGDGTRLSIL.

CDR3 residues: CASSSGGANYEQYF. CDR3 DNA: TGTGCCAGCAGTAGCGGGGGGGCAAACTACGAGCAGTACTTC. The chain combines TRBV2 with TRBJ2-7, with TRBD2 identical over 10 bases. The CDR3 covers 14 residues. With V trimmed by 5 bases and J by 3 bases, 4 bases remained unmatched. Germline loops: CDR1 SNHLY, CDR2 FYNNEI.

This clonotype was detected many times. The V gene is TRBV2, the J gene TRBJ1-1; D not resolved. The CDR3 covers 12 residues. The V gene lost 7 bases and the J gene lost 1 base, with 7 bases spanning the gap. Germline assignment: CDR1 SNHLY and CDR2 FYNNEI. For the CDR3, the DNA is TGTGCCAGCATCAAGGAGAACACTGAAGCTTTCTTT. As protein: CASIKENTEAFF.

To note about this clonotype: An end of the junction differs from the germline gene, which may be a read error. The V gene is TRBV15, the J gene TRBJ1-1; no clear D. Per germline, CDR1 LNHNV and CDR2 YYDKDF (reference sequence). The CDR3 consists of 16 residues. The CDR3 sequence: CATSRPGNTANTGAFF. The CDR3 region has the DNA TGTGCCACCAGCAGACCGGGCAATACTGCGAACACTGGAGCTTTCTTT.

Ten or more counts support this clonotype. This sequence joins TRBV7-8 and TRBJ2-2, with a possible D match to TRBD1 (6 bases). The CDR3 contains 14 residues. Trimming took off 3 bases at V and 5 bases at J, with 10 bases between the two ends. Germline V lookup: CDR1 SGHVS, CDR2 FQNEAQ. CDR3 DNA sequence: TGTGCCAGCAGCTTCACACAGGGTACCGGGGAGCTGTTTTTT. Protein: CASSFTQGTGELFF. Variable domain in full (rest from reference TRBV7-8 and TRBJ2-2): GAGVSQSPRYKVAKRGQDVALRCDPISGHVSLFWYQQALGQGPEFLTYFQNEAQLDKSGLPSDRFFAERPEGSVSTLKIQRTQQEDSAVYLCASSFTQGTGELFFGEGSRLTVL.

This clonotype was seen ten or more times. J is TRBJ2-7 and V is TRBV27; D is ambiguous. Trimming stripped 4 bases from V and 1 base from J, with 8 bases between. Germline assignment: CDR1 MNHEY and CDR2 SMNVEV (reference sequence). The CDR3 spans 13 residues. As DNA, the CDR3 is TGTGCCAGCAGTTCCCTCGGATCCTACGAGCAGTACTTC. Translated, it gives CASSSLGSYEQYF.

The CDR3 sequence is CASIGTGSEAFF. In nucleotides, the CDR3 is TGTGCCAGCATTGGGACAGGCAGTGAAGCTTTCTTT. The chain has TRBV6-1 and TRBJ1-1, with 8 bases matching TRBD1. With 7 bases clipped from V and 7 bases from J, the junction kept 5 bases outside the gene matches. Germline CDR1 MNHNS, CDR2 SASEGT. CDR3 length equals 12 residues.

This clonotype was counted many times. V usage is TRBV7-8 and J usage is TRBJ1-5, with 11 positions matching TRBD1. Looked up from germline, CDR1 is SGHVS and CDR2 is FQNEAQ. After removal of 4 bases from V and 6 bases from J, the junction contained 8 bases not matched to a gene. The CDR3 is made up of 16 amino acids. CDR3 loop: CASSSGWTGGRQPQHF. For the CDR3, the DNA is TGTGCCAGCAGCTCGGGATGGACAGGGGGCCGTCAGCCCCAGCATTTT.

This clonotype was seen a handful of times. The rearrangement joins TRBV11-1 to TRBJ2-2; perhaps TRBD1 as D (5 bases). The CDR3 has 16 residues. Trimming took off 4 bases at V and 5 bases at J, with 17 bases between the two ends. Germline CDR1 SGHAT, CDR2 FQDESV (reference sequence). Written as DNA, the CDR3 is TGTGCCAGCAGCTCCCCCGAGACAGAAGGAACCGGGGAGCTGTTTTTT. Protein product: CASSSPETEGTGELFF. Together with reference TRBV11-1 and TRBJ2-2, the CDR3 gives the full variable domain: EAEVAQSPRYKITEKSQAVAFWCDPISGHATLYWYRQILGQGPELLVQFQDESVVDDSQLPKDRFSAERLKGVDSTLKIQPAELGDSAMYLCASSSPETEGTGELFFGEGSRLTVL.

This clonotype was counted many times. V gene TRBV2 combines with J gene TRBJ2-5; D not resolved. With 8 bases removed from V and 4 bases from J, the gap between germline ends came to 8 bases. The CDR3 runs 11 residues. Germline CDR1 reads SNHLY; CDR2 reads FYNNEI. The DNA of the CDR3 is TGTGCCAGCGAGGCGTTAGAGACCCAGTACTTC. This codes for CASEALETQYF. Drawing the rest from reference TRBV2 and TRBJ2-5, the complete variable domain is EPEVTQTPSHQVTQMGQEVILRCVPISNHLYFYWYRQILGQKVEFLVSFYNNEISEKSEIFDDQFSVERPDGSNFTLKIRSTKLEDSAMYFCASEALETQYFGPGTRLLVL.

The table lists this clonotype with a few counts. The chain uses TRBV10-3 and TRBJ1-3; D remains unclear. V lost 2 bases and J 2 bases, leaving 10 bases between the germline ends. Per germline, CDR1 ENHRY and CDR2 SYGVKD. The CDR3 has 15 amino acids. In DNA form, the CDR3 reads TGTGCCATCAGTGAGCCAGGAAAAGCTGGAAACACCATATATTTT. Amino acid sequence: CAISEPGKAGNTIYF.

This clonotype came up many times. This chain joins TRBV6-5 and TRBJ1-1; D ambiguous. Germline assignment: CDR1 MNHEY and CDR2 SVGAGI. V was pared by 3 bases and J by 1 base, with 12 bases between. This CDR3 is 15 amino acids long. In DNA, the CDR3 is TGTGCCAGCAGTTATGACAACGCCTGGAACACTGAAGCTTTCTTT. Its translation: CASSYDNAWNTEAFF.

This clonotype came up many times. The V and J genes are TRBV27 and TRBJ2-7, with D possibly TRBD2 on 6 matching bases. CDR1 is MNHEY and CDR2 is SMNVEV in the germline V gene (reference sequence). The CDR3 has 13 residues. Between the trimmed V and J ends, which lost 3 bases and 6 bases, there was a span of 12 bases. The DNA of the CDR3 is TGTGCCAGCAGTTTTGGAGGGAACGGCGAGCAGTACTTC. Translated: CASSFGGNGEQYF.

The chain couples TRBV6-5 to TRBJ1-2; no clear D gene. The CDR3 consists of 13 residues. V was cut by 1 base and J by 7 bases, with 10 bases left in between. In germline, CDR1 is MNHEY, CDR2 SVGAGI. The CDR3 nucleotides read TGTGCCAGCAGTTACTATCCCGGATTTGGCTACACCTTC. It codes for CASSYYPGFGYTF.

Ten or more counts support this clonotype. CDR3 sequence (DNA): TGCAGTGCCATGCGGGAGACCCAGTACTTC. Translated, it gives CSAMRETQYF. The chain couples TRBV20-1 to TRBJ2-5; D call uncertain. V lost 6 bases, J lost 5 bases, and 7 bases lay in between. The CDR3 loop spans 10 amino acids. The V gene's germline CDR1 is DFQATT and CDR2 SNEGSKA (reference sequence).

The V call is TRBV28, the J call TRBJ1-1; weak D call: TRBD1 (5 bases). Germline V gene data show CDR1 as MDHEN and CDR2 as SYDVKM. CDR3 length: 13 amino acids. V lost 6 bases and J 5 bases, leaving 13 bases between the germline ends. CDR3 sequence (DNA): TGTGCCAGCAGCCCAGGGTGGCGGACTGAAGCTTTCTTT. It specifies CASSPGWRTEAFF. Together with reference TRBV28 and TRBJ1-1, the CDR3 gives the full variable domain: DVKVTQSSRYLVKRTGEKVFLECVQDMDHENMFWYRQDPGLGLRLIYFSYDVKMKEKGDIPEGYSVSREKKERFSLILESASTNQTSMYLCASSPGWRTEAFFGQGTRLTVV.

The chain employs TRBV3-1 and TRBJ2-7; no reliable D call. CDR3 size: 15 residues. Germline-derived CDR1 and CDR2 are LGHDT and YNNKEL (reference sequence). Between the trimmed V and J ends, which lost 5 bases and 6 bases, there was a span of 20 bases. The CDR3 sequence is CASSSSENLLSEQYF. The CDR3 DNA follows: TGTGCCAGCAGCTCTTCGGAGAACCTCCTTAGCGAGCAGTACTTC.

The gene calls are TRBV6-1 and TRBJ1-5; the D is unclear. Germline-derived CDR1 and CDR2 are MNHNS and SASEGT. With 5 bases removed from V and 4 bases from J, the gap between germline ends came to 9 bases. The CDR3 has 13 amino acids. In nucleotides, the CDR3 is TGTGCCAGCAGTCGGCAGGAGAATCAGCCCCAGCATTTT. Protein: CASSRQENQPQHF.

The chain has TRBV20-1 and TRBJ1-1, with 10 bases aligning to TRBD1. The CDR3 spans 11 residues. Germline V CDR1 and CDR2: DFQATT, SNEGSKA (reference sequence). For the CDR3, the DNA is TGCAGCGGACAGGGGGGCCCTGAAGCTTTCTTT. Amino acids: CSGQGGPEAFF.

This clonotype occurred many times. The V and J genes are TRBV28 and TRBJ1-1, with 8 bases aligning to TRBD1. This CDR3 has 11 residues. CDR1 is MDHEN and CDR2 is SYDVKM in the germline V gene. Trimming cost V 5 bases and J 9 bases; bases outside gene matches: 2. CDR3 coding DNA: TGTGCCAGCAGTCTCAGGGGGCAAGCTTTCTTT. Amino acids: CASSLRGQAFF.

This clonotype has just a few counts. The chain has TRBV20-1 and TRBJ2-7; 8 nucleotides line up with TRBD2. Trimming cost V 6 bases and J 2 bases; bases outside gene matches: 6. Germline V gene lookup returns CDR1 DFQATT and CDR2 SNEGSKA (reference sequence). The CDR3 has 13 amino acids. CDR3 nucleotides: TGCAGTGCACTACTAGCGGAACCCTACGAGCAGTACTTC. It is translated as CSALLAEPYEQYF.

This clonotype was counted ten times or more. The rearrangement uses TRBV6-1 and TRBJ2-7; tentatively, D is TRBD2 (6 bases). The germline V gene has CDR1 MNHNS and CDR2 SASEGT. Trimming removed 6 bases from V and 5 bases from J, with 23 bases in between. This CDR3 has 16 amino acids. This CDR3 reads CASRMAEPPGGHEQYF. The CDR3 region has the DNA TGTGCCAGCAGGATGGCGGAGCCCCCCGGGGGTCACGAGCAGTACTTC.

At least ten counts were recorded for this clonotype. The chain is built from TRBV30 and TRBJ1-1; D gene uncertain. V dropped 2 bases and J dropped 8 bases, with 9 bases sitting between them. Germline V gene lookup returns CDR1 GTSNPN and CDR2 SVGIG (reference sequence). CDR3 length: 11 residues. The CDR3 sequence: CAWSSALEAFF. CDR3 DNA sequence: TGTGCCTGGAGTTCCGCTTTGGAAGCTTTCTTT.